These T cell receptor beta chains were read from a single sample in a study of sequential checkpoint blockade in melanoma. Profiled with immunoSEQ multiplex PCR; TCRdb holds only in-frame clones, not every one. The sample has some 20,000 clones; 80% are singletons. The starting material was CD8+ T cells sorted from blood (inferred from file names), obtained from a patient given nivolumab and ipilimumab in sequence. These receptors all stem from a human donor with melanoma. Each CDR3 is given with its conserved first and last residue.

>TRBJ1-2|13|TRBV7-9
CASGTGALYGYTF
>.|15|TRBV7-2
CASSLFGGGAYEQYF
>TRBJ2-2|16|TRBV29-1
CSVEGKGGMNTGELFF
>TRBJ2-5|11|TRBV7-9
CASSTGKTQYF
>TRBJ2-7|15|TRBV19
CASSSVEGLSYEQYF
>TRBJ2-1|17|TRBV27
CASSLLSSGEPYNEQFF
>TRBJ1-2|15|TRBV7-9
CASSYRTGGTEGYTF
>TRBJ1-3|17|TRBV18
CASSPQAGANSGNTIYF
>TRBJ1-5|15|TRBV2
CASTKTGYSNQPQHF
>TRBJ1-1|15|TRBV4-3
CASSQGAGGNTEAFF
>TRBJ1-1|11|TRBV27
CATARGTEAFF
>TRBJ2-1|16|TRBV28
CASSLWGQTGRHEQFF
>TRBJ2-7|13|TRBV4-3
CASSPDIAYEQYF
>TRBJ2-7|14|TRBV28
CASSFAGGMNEQYF
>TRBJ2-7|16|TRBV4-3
CASSQDWEAPSYEQYF
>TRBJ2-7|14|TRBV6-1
CASKGQGSSYEQYF
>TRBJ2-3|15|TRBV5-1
CASSFRGGGTDTQYF
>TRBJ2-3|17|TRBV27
CASSLSHRVRRTDTQYF
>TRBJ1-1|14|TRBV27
CASSPGQSSGGAFF
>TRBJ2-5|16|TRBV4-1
CASSPPGEGETETQYF
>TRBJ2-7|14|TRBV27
CASSPARKAYEQYF
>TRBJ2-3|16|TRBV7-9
CASSLFLTGAEDTQYF
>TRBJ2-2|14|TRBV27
CASSEGGNTGELFF
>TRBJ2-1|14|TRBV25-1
CASSLRGLFPEQFF
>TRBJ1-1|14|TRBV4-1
CASTLSMLNTEAFF
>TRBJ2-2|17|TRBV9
CASSVGRSGSGTGELFF
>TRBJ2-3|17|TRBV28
CASSLPLTGAITDTQYF
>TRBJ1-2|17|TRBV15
CATSRDPGRAANYGYTF
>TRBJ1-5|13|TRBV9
CASSLRENQPQHF
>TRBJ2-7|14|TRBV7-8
CASSLVAVSYEQYF
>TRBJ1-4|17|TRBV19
CASSRPGQGATNEKLFF
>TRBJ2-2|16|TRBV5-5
CASSLVPTSIIGELFF
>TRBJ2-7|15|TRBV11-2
CASSLVTGFYYEQYF
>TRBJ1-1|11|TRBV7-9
CASRSGPEAFF